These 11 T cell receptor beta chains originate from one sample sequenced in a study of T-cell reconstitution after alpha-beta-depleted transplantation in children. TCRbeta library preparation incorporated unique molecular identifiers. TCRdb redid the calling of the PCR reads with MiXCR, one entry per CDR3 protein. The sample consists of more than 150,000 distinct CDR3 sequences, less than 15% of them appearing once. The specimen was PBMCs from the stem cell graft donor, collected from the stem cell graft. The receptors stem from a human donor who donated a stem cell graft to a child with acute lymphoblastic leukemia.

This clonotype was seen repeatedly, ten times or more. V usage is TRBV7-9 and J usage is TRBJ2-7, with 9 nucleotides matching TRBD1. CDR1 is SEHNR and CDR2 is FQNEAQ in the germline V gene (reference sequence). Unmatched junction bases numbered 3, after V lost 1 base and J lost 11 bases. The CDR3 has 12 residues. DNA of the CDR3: TGTGCCAGCAGCTTAGGGGACAGGGCGAAGTACTTC. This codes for CASSLGDRAKYF.

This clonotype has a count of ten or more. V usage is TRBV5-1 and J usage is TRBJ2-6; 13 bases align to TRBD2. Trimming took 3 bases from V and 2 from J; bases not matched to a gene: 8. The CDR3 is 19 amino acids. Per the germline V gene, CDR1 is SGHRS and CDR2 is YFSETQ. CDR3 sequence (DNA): TGCGCCAGCAGCTCAAGACTAGCGGGAGGCCTTGCTGGGGCCAACGTCCTGACTTTC. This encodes CASSSRLAGGLAGANVLTF.

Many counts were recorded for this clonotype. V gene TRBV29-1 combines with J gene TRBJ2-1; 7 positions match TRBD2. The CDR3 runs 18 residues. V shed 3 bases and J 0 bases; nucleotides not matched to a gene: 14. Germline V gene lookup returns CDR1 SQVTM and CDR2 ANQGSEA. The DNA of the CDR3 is TGCAGCGTTGATCAGGCTAGCGGTAGACTACTCTCCTACAATGAGCAGTTCTTC. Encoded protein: CSVDQASGRLLSYNEQFF.

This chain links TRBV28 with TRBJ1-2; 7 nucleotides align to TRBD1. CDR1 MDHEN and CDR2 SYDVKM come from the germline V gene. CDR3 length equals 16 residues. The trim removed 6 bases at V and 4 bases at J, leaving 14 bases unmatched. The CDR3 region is CASRGGDSRSSYGYTF. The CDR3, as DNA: TGTGCCAGCAGAGGGGGGGACAGTCGTTCTAGCTATGGCTACACCTTC.

This chain's CDR3 is CASSHGQTNYGYTF. The DNA of the CDR3 is TGCGCCAGCAGCCACGGACAGACGAATTATGGCTACACCTTC. V and J are TRBV5-1 and TRBJ1-2, with a tentative D call TRBD1 (6 bases). The CDR3 sequence is 14 residues long. V was trimmed by 4 bases and J by 5 bases, leaving 15 bases between them. Germline V gives CDR1 SGHRS, CDR2 YFSETQ.

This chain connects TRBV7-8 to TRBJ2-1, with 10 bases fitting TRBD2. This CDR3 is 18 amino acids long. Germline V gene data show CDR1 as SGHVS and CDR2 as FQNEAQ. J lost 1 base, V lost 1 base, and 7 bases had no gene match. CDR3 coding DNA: TGTGCCAGCAGCTTAGTGGCTAGCGGGGGCTTTTCCTACAATGAGCAGTTCTTC. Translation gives CASSLVASGGFSYNEQFF.

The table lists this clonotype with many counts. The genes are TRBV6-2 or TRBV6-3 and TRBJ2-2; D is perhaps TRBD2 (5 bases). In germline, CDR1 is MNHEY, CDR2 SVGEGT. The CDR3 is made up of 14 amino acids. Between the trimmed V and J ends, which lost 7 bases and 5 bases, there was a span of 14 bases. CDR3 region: CASKVEVVTGELFF. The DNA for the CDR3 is TGTGCCAGCAAAGTGGAGGTCGTGACCGGGGAGCTGTTTTTT.

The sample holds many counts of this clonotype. As DNA, the CDR3 is TGTGCCAGCAGCCTTATCACCCAGGGCGGTGGAGCTGAAGCTTTCTTT. This gives the protein CASSLITQGGGAEAFF. The chain has TRBV5-5 and TRBJ1-1; D is possibly TRBD1 (5 bases). The V gene lost 4 bases and the J gene lost 6 bases, with 22 bases spanning the gap. The CDR3 covers 16 residues. The germline V gene encodes CDR1 SGHKS and CDR2 YYEKEE (reference sequence).

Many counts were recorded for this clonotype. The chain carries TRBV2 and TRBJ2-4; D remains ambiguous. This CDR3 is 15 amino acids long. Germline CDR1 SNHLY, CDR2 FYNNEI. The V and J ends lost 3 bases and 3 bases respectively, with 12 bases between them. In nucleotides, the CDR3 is TGTGCCAGCAGTGAGCCAATCAAGGACAAAAACATTCAGTACTTC. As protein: CASSEPIKDKNIQYF.

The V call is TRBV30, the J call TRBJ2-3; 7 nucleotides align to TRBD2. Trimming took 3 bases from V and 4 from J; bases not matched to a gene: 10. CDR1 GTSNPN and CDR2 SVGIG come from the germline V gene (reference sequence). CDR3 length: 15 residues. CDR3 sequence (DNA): TGTGCCTGGAGCGACCTTGCGGGAGTGGCAGATACGCAGTATTTT. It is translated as CAWSDLAGVADTQYF.

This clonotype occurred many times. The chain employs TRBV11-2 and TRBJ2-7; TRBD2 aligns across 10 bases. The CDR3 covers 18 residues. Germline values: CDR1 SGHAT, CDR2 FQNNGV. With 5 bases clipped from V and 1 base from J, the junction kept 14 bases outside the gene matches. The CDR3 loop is CASSVYSTSGAGSYEQYF. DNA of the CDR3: TGTGCCAGCAGCGTTTACAGCACTAGCGGGGCAGGTTCCTACGAGCAGTACTTC.